These T cell receptor beta chains were read from a single sample in a study of long-term antiretroviral therapy in people with HIV. The protocol was immunoSEQ multiplex PCR, while the TCRdb copy is restricted to in-frame clones and leaves out a portion. The table lists 20,000 to 30,000 clones, roughly 88% of them singletons. The starting material was unsorted PBMCs, obtained around 4.6 years after starting antiretroviral therapy. These TCRs come from a man aged 25 to 40 with HIV. The CDR3 runs from the conserved cysteine through the conserved F or W. Fields, in order: CDR3 protein, CDR3 DNA, J gene, clone size, D gene, V gene. A D gene is named only where the DNA matches it firmly. For some rows the clone size is stated as once, few or many, or as a class when expanded; others skip it.

cdr3_aa: CASSSYAGGALTPNTEAFF; cdr3_nt: TGTGCCAGCAGTTCGTACGCAGGGGGGGCCCTAACGCCGAACACTGAAGCTTTCTTT; j_call: TRBJ1-1; clone_size: .; d_call: TRBD1; v_call: TRBV27
cdr3_aa: CASSLGGLLSTDTQYF; cdr3_nt: TGTGCTAGCAGCTTAGGAGGTCTTTTAAGCACAGATACGCAGTATTTT; j_call: TRBJ2-3; clone_size: .; d_call: .; v_call: TRBV7-7
cdr3_aa: CSVRNRQGVLDTQYF; cdr3_nt: TGCAGCGTCCGAAACCGACAGGGGGTTTTAGATACGCAGTATTTT; j_call: TRBJ2-3; clone_size: .; d_call: TRBD1; v_call: TRBV29-1
cdr3_aa: CASKGANSYNEQFF; cdr3_nt: TGCGCCAGCAAAGGGGCGAACTCCTACAATGAGCAGTTCTTC; j_call: TRBJ2-1; clone_size: .; d_call: .; v_call: TRBV5-1
cdr3_aa: CASKLQGGDQPQHF; cdr3_nt: TGTGCCAGCAAACTCCAGGGAGGGGATCAGCCCCAGCATTTT; j_call: TRBJ1-5; clone_size: .; d_call: .; v_call: TRBV27
cdr3_aa: CASKEGSSYEQYF; cdr3_nt: TGTGCCAGTAAAGAAGGGAGCTCCTACGAGCAGTACTTC; j_call: TRBJ2-7; clone_size: .; d_call: .; v_call: TRBV19
cdr3_aa: CSVEDQGSYGYTF; cdr3_nt: TGCAGCGTTGAAGATCAGGGGTCCTATGGCTACACCTTC; j_call: TRBJ1-2; clone_size: .; d_call: .; v_call: TRBV29-1
cdr3_aa: CASSAMLLGPQHF; cdr3_nt: TGTGCCAGCAGTGCCATGCTCCTTGGGCCCCAGCATTTT; j_call: TRBJ1-5; clone_size: .; d_call: .; v_call: TRBV27
cdr3_aa: CASRDRGEQFF; cdr3_nt: TGTGCCAGCAGAGACAGGGGTGAGCAGTTCTTC; j_call: TRBJ2-1; clone_size: .; d_call: TRBD1; v_call: TRBV6-6
cdr3_aa: CASSQAITGNKDTQYF; cdr3_nt: TGTGCCAGCAGCCAAGCAATTACAGGGAACAAAGATACGCAGTATTTT; j_call: TRBJ2-3; clone_size: .; d_call: .; v_call: TRBV11-2
cdr3_aa: CASSSSRTGLTYEQYF; cdr3_nt: TGTGCCAGCAGTTCCTCTCGGACAGGCCTTACCTACGAGCAGTACTTC; j_call: TRBJ2-7; clone_size: .; d_call: TRBD1; v_call: TRBV27
cdr3_aa: CASSQTGGQGEQYF; cdr3_nt: TGTGCCAGCAGCCAAACAGGGGGCCAGGGGGAGCAGTACTTC; j_call: TRBJ2-7; clone_size: few; d_call: TRBD1; v_call: TRBV4-2
cdr3_aa: CASSLDGGRAYNEQFF; cdr3_nt: TGTGCCAGCAGCTTAGATGGAGGGAGGGCCTACAATGAGCAGTTCTTC; j_call: TRBJ2-1; clone_size: .; d_call: TRBD2; v_call: TRBV11-3
cdr3_aa: CASSLFNQPQHF; cdr3_nt: TGTGCCAGCAGCTTATTTAATCAGCCCCAGCATTTT; j_call: TRBJ1-5; clone_size: .; d_call: .; v_call: TRBV7-2
cdr3_aa: CASSSAVQYF; cdr3_nt: TGTGCCAGCTCGTCAGCAGTGCAGTACTTC; j_call: TRBJ2-7; clone_size: few; d_call: .; v_call: TRBV21-1
cdr3_aa: CASSARTSGSDEQFF; cdr3_nt: TGTGCCAGTAGTGCTAGGACTAGCGGGAGCGATGAGCAGTTCTTC; j_call: TRBJ2-1; clone_size: .; d_call: TRBD2; v_call: TRBV19
cdr3_aa: CASRRWTGRNTGELFF; cdr3_nt: TGTGCCAGCAGACGCTGGACAGGGAGGAACACCGGGGAGCTGTTTTTT; j_call: TRBJ2-2; clone_size: .; d_call: TRBD1; v_call: TRBV28
cdr3_aa: CASSWGENEKLFF; cdr3_nt: TGTGCCAGCAGCTGGGGAGAAAATGAAAAACTGTTTTTT; j_call: TRBJ1-4; clone_size: .; d_call: .; v_call: TRBV7-9
cdr3_aa: CASSIRGPGNTIYF; cdr3_nt: TGTGCCAGTAGTATACGGGGCCCTGGAAACACCATATATTTT; j_call: TRBJ1-3; clone_size: .; d_call: .; v_call: TRBV19
cdr3_aa: CASSQDPYNEQFF; cdr3_nt: TGCGCCAGCAGCCAAGATCCTTACAATGAGCAGTTCTTC; j_call: TRBJ2-1; clone_size: .; d_call: .; v_call: TRBV4-3
cdr3_aa: CASSQDRSSRETQYF; cdr3_nt: TGCGCCAGCAGCCAAGATAGGAGCTCCCGAGAGACCCAGTACTTC; j_call: TRBJ2-5; clone_size: once; d_call: .; v_call: TRBV4-3
cdr3_aa: CSAEAGDKEKLFF; cdr3_nt: TGCAGCGCCGAAGCGGGGGACAAAGAAAAACTGTTTTTT; j_call: TRBJ1-4; clone_size: .; d_call: .; v_call: TRBV29-1
cdr3_aa: CAIPGASGSGGELFF; cdr3_nt: TGTGCCATCCCCGGAGCTAGCGGGAGTGGCGGGGAGCTGTTTTTT; j_call: TRBJ2-2; clone_size: .; d_call: TRBD2; v_call: TRBV6-1
cdr3_aa: CASSQESPTNYGYTF; cdr3_nt: TGCGCCAGCAGCCAGGAGAGTCCTACTAACTATGGCTACACCTTC; j_call: TRBJ1-2; clone_size: .; d_call: .; v_call: TRBV4-3
cdr3_aa: CASSQILEGGGVRDEQFF; cdr3_nt: TGTGCCAGCAGCCAAATTCTGGAGGGGGGTGGGGTCCGAGATGAGCAGTTCTTC; j_call: TRBJ2-1; clone_size: .; d_call: .; v_call: TRBV4-2
cdr3_aa: CASSVDSAYGYTF; cdr3_nt: TGTGCCAGCAGCGTAGACAGTGCGTATGGCTACACCTTC; j_call: TRBJ1-2; clone_size: .; d_call: .; v_call: TRBV9
cdr3_aa: CASSLVGGSSHEQFF; cdr3_nt: TGTGCCAGCAGCTTAGTGGGCGGGAGTAGCCATGAGCAGTTCTTC; j_call: TRBJ2-1; clone_size: .; d_call: TRBD2; v_call: TRBV11-2
cdr3_aa: CASSSHPTGNTEAFF; cdr3_nt: TGTGCCAGCAGCTCCCATCCTACGGGGAACACTGAAGCTTTCTTT; j_call: TRBJ1-1; clone_size: .; d_call: .; v_call: TRBV7-3
cdr3_aa: CASSPGAGDEETQYF; cdr3_nt: TGTGCCAGCTCACCAGGGGCAGGGGACGAGGAGACCCAGTACTTC; j_call: TRBJ2-5; clone_size: .; d_call: .; v_call: TRBV18
cdr3_aa: CASSQATGGDTGELFF; cdr3_nt: TGCGCCAGCAGCCAAGCGACAGGGGGGGACACCGGGGAGCTGTTTTTT; j_call: TRBJ2-2; clone_size: .; d_call: TRBD1; v_call: TRBV4-1
cdr3_aa: CATSITQGSWGETQYF; cdr3_nt: TGTGCCACCAGCATCACACAGGGGAGCTGGGGCGAGACCCAGTACTTC; j_call: TRBJ2-5; clone_size: .; d_call: TRBD1; v_call: TRBV15
cdr3_aa: CASSDFKGTSKGRGYTF; cdr3_nt: TGTGCCAGCAGTGACTTTAAGGGAACCAGCAAGGGCCGGGGCTACACCTTC; j_call: TRBJ1-2; clone_size: .; d_call: .; v_call: TRBV6-4
cdr3_aa: CASSENSLNTGELFF; cdr3_nt: TGTGCCAGCAGTGAAAACAGTTTAAACACCGGGGAGCTGTTTTTT; j_call: TRBJ2-2; clone_size: .; d_call: .; v_call: TRBV2
cdr3_aa: CASSPSPYGYTF; cdr3_nt: TGTGCCAGCTCACCAAGTCCATATGGCTACACCTTC; j_call: TRBJ1-2; clone_size: few; d_call: .; v_call: TRBV18
cdr3_aa: CASSPRGTGDEKLFF; cdr3_nt: TGTGCCAGCAGTCCACGGGGGACAGGGGATGAAAAACTGTTTTTT; j_call: TRBJ1-4; clone_size: .; d_call: TRBD1; v_call: TRBV28
cdr3_aa: CAISGRVPYEQYF; cdr3_nt: TGTGCCATCAGTGGGAGGGTGCCCTACGAGCAGTACTTC; j_call: TRBJ2-7; clone_size: .; d_call: .; v_call: TRBV10-3
cdr3_aa: CASSQLIGGLGTDTQYF; cdr3_nt: TGTGCCAGCAGCCAGCTTATCGGGGGCCTAGGCACAGATACGCAGTATTTT; j_call: TRBJ2-3; clone_size: .; d_call: .; v_call: TRBV7-9
cdr3_aa: CASSVMETQYF; cdr3_nt: TGTGCCAGCAGTGTTATGGAGACCCAGTACTTC; j_call: TRBJ2-5; clone_size: .; d_call: .; v_call: TRBV25-1
cdr3_aa: CSVGLTGGSYEQYF; cdr3_nt: TGCAGCGTTGGTCTGACAGGGGGCTCCTACGAGCAGTACTTC; j_call: TRBJ2-7; clone_size: .; d_call: TRBD1; v_call: TRBV29-1
cdr3_aa: CASSLLLPPYEQYF; cdr3_nt: TGTGCCAGCAGCCTTCTTCTTCCCCCCTACGAGCAGTACTTC; j_call: TRBJ2-7; clone_size: .; d_call: .; v_call: TRBV7-9
cdr3_aa: CASSDGTENYEQYF; cdr3_nt: TGTGCCAGCAGCGACGGGACAGAGAACTACGAGCAGTACTTC; j_call: TRBJ2-7; clone_size: few; d_call: TRBD1; v_call: TRBV14
cdr3_aa: CASSRTGTGFSYEQYF; cdr3_nt: TGTGCCAGCAGCCGAACCGGGACAGGTTTCTCCTACGAGCAGTACTTC; j_call: TRBJ2-7; clone_size: .; d_call: TRBD1; v_call: TRBV4-2
cdr3_aa: CASSFDLNEQFF; cdr3_nt: TGTGCCAGCAGCTTTGACCTCAATGAGCAGTTCTTC; j_call: TRBJ2-1; clone_size: .; d_call: .; v_call: TRBV7-3
cdr3_aa: CASSLNTGELFF; cdr3_nt: TGTGCCAGCAGCTTGAACACCGGGGAGCTGTTTTTT; j_call: TRBJ2-2; clone_size: .; d_call: .; v_call: TRBV9
cdr3_aa: CASSHGGGPGVEQYF; cdr3_nt: TGTGCCAGCAGCCACGGGGGCGGCCCGGGGGTCGAGCAGTACTTC; j_call: TRBJ2-7; clone_size: once; d_call: .; v_call: TRBV6-5
cdr3_aa: CSGGPANYGYTF; cdr3_nt: TGCAGCGGGGGACCCGCTAACTATGGCTACACCTTC; j_call: TRBJ1-2; clone_size: .; d_call: .; v_call: TRBV29-1
cdr3_aa: CASSLELSYEQYF; cdr3_nt: TGTGCCAGCAGCTTGGAGCTGTCCTACGAGCAGTACTTC; j_call: TRBJ2-7; clone_size: .; d_call: .; v_call: TRBV5-8
cdr3_aa: CASSDRGEFLPGEQYF; cdr3_nt: TGTGCCAGCAGTGACAGGGGAGAATTCCTTCCGGGCGAGCAGTACTTC; j_call: TRBJ2-7; clone_size: .; d_call: .; v_call: TRBV2